Below, 4 T cell receptor beta chains from the same sample are listed, as sequenced in a study of T cell repertoires in cytomegalovirus infection. A single record per CDR3 protein comes from TCRdb applying MiXCR to the reads. The sample lists about 830,000 distinct CDR3 sequences, 30% to 35% seen once, with roughly an eighth in the top ten. These receptors are not linked to any known antigen. Sample: cultured CD8+ T cells from PBMCs, taken from culture after CMV antigen stimulation. These receptors were obtained from a human donor in good health (CMV status not recorded). Some clones in this sample may be carry-over from other donors' samples.

The chain employs TRBV7-6 and TRBJ2-1, with D hard to call. Germline CDR1 SGHVS, CDR2 FNYEAQ. CDR3 length: 13 amino acids. The V end was cut by 1 base, the J end by 7 bases, with 8 bases between. CDR3 protein: CASSLVNWNEQFF. The CDR3 nucleotides are TGTGCCAGCAGCTTAGTCAATTGGAATGAGCAGTTCTTC.

This clonotype was observed once. Mismatch with germline at one junction end may stem from a read error. The chain couples TRBV2 to TRBJ2-5; 8 bases align to TRBD1. CDR1 and CDR2 from the germline V gene are SNHLY and FYNNEI. The CDR3 runs 18 residues. The CDR3 spells CVSSEGDRFWDGAETQYF. The CDR3 coding sequence is TGTGTCAGCAGTGAGGGGGACAGGTTCTGGGATGGAGCGGAGACCCAGTACTTC.

The rearrangement joins TRBV4-3 to TRBJ2-3; 8 nucleotides align to TRBD2. Germline V lookup: CDR1 LGHNA, CDR2 YSLEER. Germline trimming cut 1 base from V and 3 bases from J; bases unmatched to any gene: 3. CDR3 length: 15 residues. The CDR3 region has the DNA TGCGCCAGCAGCCAAGTTTTAGCGGGGACAGATACGCAGTATTTT. Its protein product is CASSQVLAGTDTQYF.

V and J are TRBV6-2 or TRBV6-3 and TRBJ1-5; D may be TRBD1 (5 bases). The length of the CDR3 is 13 residues. Per germline, CDR1 MNHEY and CDR2 SVGEGT. V lost 5 bases to trimming and J lost 7 bases, with 12 bases between them. The CDR3 sequence is CASSDPEGQPQHF. The CDR3 coding sequence is TGTGCCAGCAGTGATCCTGAGGGGCAGCCCCAGCATTTT.